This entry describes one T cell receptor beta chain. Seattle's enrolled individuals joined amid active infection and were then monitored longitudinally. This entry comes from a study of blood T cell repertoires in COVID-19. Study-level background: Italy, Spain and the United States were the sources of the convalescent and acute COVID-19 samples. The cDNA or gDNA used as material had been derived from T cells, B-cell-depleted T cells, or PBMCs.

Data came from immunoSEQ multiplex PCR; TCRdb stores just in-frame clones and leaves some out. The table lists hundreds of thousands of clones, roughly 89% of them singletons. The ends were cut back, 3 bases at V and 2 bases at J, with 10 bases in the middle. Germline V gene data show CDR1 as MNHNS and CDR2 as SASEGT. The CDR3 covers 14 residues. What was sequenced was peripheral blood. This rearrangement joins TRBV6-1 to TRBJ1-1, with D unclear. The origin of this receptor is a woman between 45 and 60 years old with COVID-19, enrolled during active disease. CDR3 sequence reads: CASSETTANTEAFF. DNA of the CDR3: TGTGCCAGCAGTGAGACCACAGCCAACACTGAAGCTTTCTTT.